This T cell receptor beta chain was captured in a study of identical twins. Whole-study findings and limits: Reduced insertions were recorded for abundant cord blood beta clonotypes, with no such pattern in memory repertoires.

Germline V gene lookup returns CDR1 LGHDT and CDR2 YNNKEL (reference sequence). Trimming cost V 4 bases and J 5 bases; bases outside gene matches: 3. The CDR3 loop spans 13 amino acids. A universal primer binding site was introduced by template switching. The final cDNA contained unique molecular identifiers. TCRdb reanalysed the 5' RACE reads using MiXCR and keeps one entry per CDR3 protein. The repertoire holds 300,000 to 400,000 distinct CDR3 sequences, 10% to 15% seen once, with around 7.8% in the top ten. This clonotype was seen more than once but under ten times. Its specificity is not known. This sample was also put to use in a study of yellow fever vaccine responses in identical twins. That work contributes: Reportedly, twins showed a vaccine T cell response that looked partly convergent and partly personalized.

This sequence originates from a woman aged 18-29 years in good health. The rearrangement joins TRBV3-1 to TRBJ2-7, with TRBD1 matching over 9 bases. The sequenced material came from CD8+ T cells sorted from blood. The chain's CDR3 is CASSPGTGNEQYV. As DNA, the CDR3 is TGTGCCAGCAGCCCGGGGACAGGGAACGAGCAGTACGTC.